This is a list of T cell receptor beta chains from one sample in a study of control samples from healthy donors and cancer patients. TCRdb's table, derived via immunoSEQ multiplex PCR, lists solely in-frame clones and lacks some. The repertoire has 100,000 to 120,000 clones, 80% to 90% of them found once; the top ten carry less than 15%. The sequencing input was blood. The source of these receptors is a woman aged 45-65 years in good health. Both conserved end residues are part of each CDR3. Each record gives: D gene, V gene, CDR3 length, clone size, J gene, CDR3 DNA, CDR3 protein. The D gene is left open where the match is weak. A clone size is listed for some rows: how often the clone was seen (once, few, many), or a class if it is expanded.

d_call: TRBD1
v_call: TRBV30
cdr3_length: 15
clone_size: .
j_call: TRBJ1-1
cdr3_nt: TGTGCCTGGAGCTCCCCGGACAGGGGCCTCTCTGAAGCTTTCTTT
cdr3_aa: CAWSSPDRGLSEAFF

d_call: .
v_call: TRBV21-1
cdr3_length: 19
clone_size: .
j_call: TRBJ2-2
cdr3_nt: TGTGCCAGCCGATTTGTATGGGGACTAGCGGGGGGGTCCACCGGGGAGCTGTTTTTT
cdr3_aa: CASRFVWGLAGGSTGELFF

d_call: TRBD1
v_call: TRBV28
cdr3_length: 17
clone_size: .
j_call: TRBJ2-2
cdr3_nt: TGTGCCAGCAGGTCCACAGGGGGCGCCTCTAACACCGGGGAGCTGTTTTTT
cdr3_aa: CASRSTGGASNTGELFF

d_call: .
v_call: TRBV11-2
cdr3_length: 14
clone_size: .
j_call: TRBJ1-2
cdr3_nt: TGTGCCAGCAGCCCCTTTAGGCAGTACTATGGCTACACCTTC
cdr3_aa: CASSPFRQYYGYTF

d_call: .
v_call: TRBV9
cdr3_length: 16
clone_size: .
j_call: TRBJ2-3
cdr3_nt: TGTGCCAGCAGCGTAGGGGTCACTTCCTCCACAGATACGCAGTATTTT
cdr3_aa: CASSVGVTSSTDTQYF

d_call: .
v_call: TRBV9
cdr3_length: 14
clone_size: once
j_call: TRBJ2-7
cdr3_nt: TGTGCCAGCAGCGGCGGGGACGGTTCCTACGAGCAGTACTTC
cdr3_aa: CASSGGDGSYEQYF

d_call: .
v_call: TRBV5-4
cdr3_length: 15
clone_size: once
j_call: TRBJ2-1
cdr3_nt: TGTGCCAGCAGCTCTCCGGGCTCTTCGTTCGGTGAGCAGTTCTTC
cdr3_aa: CASSSPGSSFGEQFF

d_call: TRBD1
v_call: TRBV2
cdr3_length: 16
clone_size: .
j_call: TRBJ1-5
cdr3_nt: TGTGCCAGCAGTGAAGCGAGTGGGGACAGGGGACAGCCCCAGCATTTT
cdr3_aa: CASSEASGDRGQPQHF

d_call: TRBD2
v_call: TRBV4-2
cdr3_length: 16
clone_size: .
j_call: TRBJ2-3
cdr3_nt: TGTGCCAGCAGCCAAGCAGCGGGGATAATCACAGATACGCAGTATTTT
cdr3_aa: CASSQAAGIITDTQYF

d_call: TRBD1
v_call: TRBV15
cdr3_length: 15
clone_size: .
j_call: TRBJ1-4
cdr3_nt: TGTGCCACCAGCAGAGAAGACAGGGGAGATGAAAAACTGTTTTTT
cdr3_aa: CATSREDRGDEKLFF

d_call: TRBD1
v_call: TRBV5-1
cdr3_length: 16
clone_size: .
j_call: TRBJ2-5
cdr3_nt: TGCGCCAGCAGCTCAGCCCCGGGACAGGGATGGGAGACCCAGTACTTC
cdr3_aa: CASSSAPGQGWETQYF

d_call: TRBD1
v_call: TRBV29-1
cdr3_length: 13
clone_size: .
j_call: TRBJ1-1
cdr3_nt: TGCAGCGTCCTACCGCAGGGGGGCGGTGAAGCTTTCTTT
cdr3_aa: CSVLPQGGGEAFF

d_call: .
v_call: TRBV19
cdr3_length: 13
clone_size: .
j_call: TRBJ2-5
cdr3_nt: TGTGCCAGTAGTCAGGACTCAGTGGGGACCCAGTACTTC
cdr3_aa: CASSQDSVGTQYF

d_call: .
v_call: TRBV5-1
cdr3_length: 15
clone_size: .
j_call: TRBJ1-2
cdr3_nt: TGCGCCAGCAGCCTTTTCGGCGACACAGGGAGTGGCTACACCTTC
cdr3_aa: CASSLFGDTGSGYTF

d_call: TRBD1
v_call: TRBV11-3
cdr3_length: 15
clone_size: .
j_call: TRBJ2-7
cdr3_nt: TGTGCCAGCAGCTTAAGGGGACAGGGGGACTACGAGCAGTACTTC
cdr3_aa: CASSLRGQGDYEQYF

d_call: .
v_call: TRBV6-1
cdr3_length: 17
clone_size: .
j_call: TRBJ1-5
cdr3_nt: TGTGCCAGCAGTGACCCGAGAGGGGGGCAACTGCGGCAGCCCCAGCATTTT
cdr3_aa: CASSDPRGGQLRQPQHF

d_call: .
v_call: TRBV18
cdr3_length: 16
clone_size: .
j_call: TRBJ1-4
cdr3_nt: TGTGCCAGCTCACCAATTCAGGGACGCACTAATGAAAAACTGTTTTTT
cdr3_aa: CASSPIQGRTNEKLFF

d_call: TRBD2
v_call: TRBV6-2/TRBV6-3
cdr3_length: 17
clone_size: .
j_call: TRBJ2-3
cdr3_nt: TGTGCCAGCAGTTACCCCACTAGCGGGGGCTTCACAGATACGCAGTATTTT
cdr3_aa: CASSYPTSGGFTDTQYF

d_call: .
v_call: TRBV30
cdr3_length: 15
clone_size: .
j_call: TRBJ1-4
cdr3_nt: TGTGCCTGGAGAACCTGGAGGGGAACTAATGAAAAACTGTTTTTT
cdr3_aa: CAWRTWRGTNEKLFF

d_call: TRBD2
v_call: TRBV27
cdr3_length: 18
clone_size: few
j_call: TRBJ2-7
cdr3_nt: TGTGCCAGCAGTTCGACAGGATATGGTCTAGCGGGAGTGGGAGAGCAGTACTTC
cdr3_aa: CASSSTGYGLAGVGEQYF

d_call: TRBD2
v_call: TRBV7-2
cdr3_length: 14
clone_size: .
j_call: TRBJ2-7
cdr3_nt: TGTGCCAGCAGTAGACTAGCGGGCCGCAACGAGCAGTACTTC
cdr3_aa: CASSRLAGRNEQYF

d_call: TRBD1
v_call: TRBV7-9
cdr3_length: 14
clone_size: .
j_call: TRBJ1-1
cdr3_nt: TGTGCCAGCAGCTTATCGGAGGGGGCGCCTGAAGCTTTCTTT
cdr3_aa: CASSLSEGAPEAFF

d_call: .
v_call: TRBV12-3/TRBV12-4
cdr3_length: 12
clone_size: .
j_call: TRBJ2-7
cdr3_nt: TGTGCCAGCAGTTTCTGGTCCTACGAGCAGTACTTC
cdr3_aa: CASSFWSYEQYF

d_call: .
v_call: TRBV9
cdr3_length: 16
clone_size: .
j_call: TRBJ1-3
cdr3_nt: TGTGCCAGCAGCGCGGGAGGGGAAAACGCTGGAAACACCATATATTTT
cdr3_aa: CASSAGGENAGNTIYF

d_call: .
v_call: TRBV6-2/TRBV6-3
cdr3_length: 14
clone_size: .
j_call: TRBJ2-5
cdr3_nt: TGTGCCAGCAGTTTGGGCGGGGTACAAGAGACCCAGTACTTC
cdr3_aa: CASSLGGVQETQYF

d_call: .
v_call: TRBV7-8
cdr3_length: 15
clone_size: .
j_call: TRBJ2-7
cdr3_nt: TGTGCCAGCAGCGCGTCCGGGACTTTCACCTACGAGCAGTACTTC
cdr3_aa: CASSASGTFTYEQYF

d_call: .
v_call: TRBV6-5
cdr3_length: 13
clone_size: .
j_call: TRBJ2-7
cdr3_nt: TGTGCCATGCAACGTGCGGGAACCTACGAGCAGTACTTC
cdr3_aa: CAMQRAGTYEQYF

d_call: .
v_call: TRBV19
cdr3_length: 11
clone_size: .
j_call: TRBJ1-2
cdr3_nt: TGTGTAACCCAAAACCGCTATGGCTACACCTTC
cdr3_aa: CVTQNRYGYTF

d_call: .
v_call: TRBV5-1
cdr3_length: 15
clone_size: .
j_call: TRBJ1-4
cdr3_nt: TGCGCCAGCAGCTTGTCGGGCAGGCCTGATGAAAAACTGTTTTTT
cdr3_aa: CASSLSGRPDEKLFF

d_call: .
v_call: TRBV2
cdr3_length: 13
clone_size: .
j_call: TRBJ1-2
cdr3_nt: TGTGCCAGCAGTGGTGGAAAGCTCTATGGCTACACCTTC
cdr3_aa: CASSGGKLYGYTF

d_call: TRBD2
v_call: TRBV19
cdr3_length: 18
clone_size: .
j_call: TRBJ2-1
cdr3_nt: TGTGCCAGTAGTGCTACCGGGACTAGCGGGGGGGCAGCGAATGAGCAGTTCTTC
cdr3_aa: CASSATGTSGGAANEQFF

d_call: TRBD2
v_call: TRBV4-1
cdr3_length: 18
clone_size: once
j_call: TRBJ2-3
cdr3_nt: TGCGCCAGCAGCCTGGGGACTAGCGGGGGTTCAGGCACAGATACGCAGTATTTT
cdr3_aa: CASSLGTSGGSGTDTQYF

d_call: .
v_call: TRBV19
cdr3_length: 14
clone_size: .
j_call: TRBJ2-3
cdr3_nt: TGTGCCAGTAAGACAAGACGCGGCACAGATACGCAGTATTTT
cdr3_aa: CASKTRRGTDTQYF

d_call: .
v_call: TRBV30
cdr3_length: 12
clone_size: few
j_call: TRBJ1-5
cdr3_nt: TGTGCCTGGAGTATGGACGTTCAGCCCCAGCATTTT
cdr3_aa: CAWSMDVQPQHF

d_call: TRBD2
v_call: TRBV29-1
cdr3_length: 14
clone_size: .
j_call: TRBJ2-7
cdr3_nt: TGCAGCGTTGAGGGAGGGACGGACCCCTACGAGCAGTACTTC
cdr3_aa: CSVEGGTDPYEQYF

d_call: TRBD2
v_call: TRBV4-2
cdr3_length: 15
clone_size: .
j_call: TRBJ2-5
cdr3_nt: TGTGCCAGCAGCCCGACTAGCGGGCTTCGTGAGACCCAGTACTTC
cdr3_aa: CASSPTSGLRETQYF

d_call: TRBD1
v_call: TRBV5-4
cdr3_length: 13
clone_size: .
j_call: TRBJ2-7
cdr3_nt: TGTGCCAGCAGCCCAGGGGGCATTTACGAGCAGTACTTC
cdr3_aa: CASSPGGIYEQYF

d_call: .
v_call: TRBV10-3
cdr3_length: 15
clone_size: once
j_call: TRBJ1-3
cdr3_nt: TGTGCCATCAGTGACAGGGATCGCTCTGGAAACACCATATATTTT
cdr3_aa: CAISDRDRSGNTIYF

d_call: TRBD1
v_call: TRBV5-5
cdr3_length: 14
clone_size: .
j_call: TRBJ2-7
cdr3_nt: TGTGCCAGCAGCTCCGACAGGGCCTCCTACGAGCAGTACTTC
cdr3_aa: CASSSDRASYEQYF

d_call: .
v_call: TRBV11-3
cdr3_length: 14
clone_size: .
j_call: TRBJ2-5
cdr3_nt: TGTGCCAGCAGCTTAGGAGGGCTCTCGGAGACCCAGTACTTC
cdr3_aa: CASSLGGLSETQYF

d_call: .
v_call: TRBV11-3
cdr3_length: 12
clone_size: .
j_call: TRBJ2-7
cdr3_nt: TGTGCCAGCAGCTGGGACGGAATTGGGCAGTACTTC
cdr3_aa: CASSWDGIGQYF